This T cell receptor beta chain was captured in a study of T cells in Graves' hyperthyroidism and ophthalmopathy. Researchers amplified the TCR beta CDR3 regions from RNA transcripts. During a first-round RT-PCR of the TCR CDR3, the HTBI primer set was used. One entry per CDR3 protein results from TCRdb running MiXCR on the multiplex PCR reads. The sample holds 750,000 to 950,000 distinct CDR3 sequences, 35% to 40% seen once. Germline loops: CDR1 SEHNR, CDR2 FQNEAQ (reference sequence). The CDR3 loop spans 13 amino acids. The trim removed 2 bases at V and 5 bases at J, leaving 2 bases unmatched. Findings of the study overall: Ophthalmopathy and stable hyperthyroidism were separated by a 13 V-J model. Most expanded thyroid clonotypes above 0.001 also appeared in blood. Prediction of ophthalmopathy progression came a median about 6 months pre-onset.

This clonotype has ten or more counts. Its antigen is currently unknown. The sequence was collected from a man aged 18 to 30 with Graves' hyperthyroidism. Material: blood. V and J are TRBV7-9 and TRBJ1-1; 7 bases are a match to TRBD1. The CDR3 coding sequence is TGTGCCAGCAGCTTACAGGGGGAGACTGAAGCTTTCTTT. Its protein product is CASSLQGETEAFF.